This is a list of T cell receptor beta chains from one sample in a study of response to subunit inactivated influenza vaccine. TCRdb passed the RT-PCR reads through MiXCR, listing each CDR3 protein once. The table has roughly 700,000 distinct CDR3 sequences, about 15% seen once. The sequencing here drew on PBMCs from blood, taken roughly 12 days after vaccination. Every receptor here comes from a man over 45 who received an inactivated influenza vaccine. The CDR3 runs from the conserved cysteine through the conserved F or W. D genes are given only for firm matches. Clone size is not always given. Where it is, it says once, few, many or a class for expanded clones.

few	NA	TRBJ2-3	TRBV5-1	TGCGCCAGCAGCTTGGCGGGGATTAGCACAGATACGCAGTATTTT	CASSLAGISTDTQYF
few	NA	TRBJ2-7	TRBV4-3	TGCGCCAGCAGCCAAGAACGGGGCACCTACGAGCAGTACTTC	CASSQERGTYEQYF
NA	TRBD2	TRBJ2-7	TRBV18	TGTGCCAGCTCACCTGGCGGGGGATGGTACGAGCAGTACTTC	CASSPGGGWYEQYF
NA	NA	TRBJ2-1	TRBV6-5	TGTGCCAGCAGTAACGACGGCTACAATGAGCAGTTCTTC	CASSNDGYNEQFF
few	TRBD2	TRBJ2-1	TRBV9	TGTGCCAGCAGCGTATACAGACTAGCGGGCTCCTACAATGAGCAGTTCTTC	CASSVYRLAGSYNEQFF
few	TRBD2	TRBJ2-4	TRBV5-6	TGTGCCAGCAGCTTGCGGCTAGCGGGAACTATAGCCAAAAACATTCAGTACTTC	CASSLRLAGTIAKNIQYF
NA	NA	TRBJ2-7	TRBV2	TGTGCCAGCAGTGGTTCCCTAGAGTTCGAGCAGTACTTC	CASSGSLEFEQYF
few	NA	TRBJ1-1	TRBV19	TGTGCCAGTAGTCCCACAAGGGGGATGAACACTGAAGCTTTCTTT	CASSPTRGMNTEAFF
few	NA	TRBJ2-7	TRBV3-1	TGTGCCAGCAGCCAAGGGAGGACTGCGATTGAGCAGTACTTC	CASSQGRTAIEQYF
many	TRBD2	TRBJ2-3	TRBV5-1	TGCGCCAGCAGCTATAATAGCGGGACAGATACGCAGTATTTT	CASSYNSGTDTQYF
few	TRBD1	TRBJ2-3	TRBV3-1	TGTGCCAGCAGCCTTACACAGGGGGTGACAGATACGCAGTATTTT	CASSLTQGVTDTQYF
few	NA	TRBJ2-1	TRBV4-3	TGCGCCAGCAGCCAAGACAGGGAGGGGGTCTACAATGAGCAGTTCTTC	CASSQDREGVYNEQFF
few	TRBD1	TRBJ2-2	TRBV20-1	TGCAGTGCTCTCCGGGACAGGGGCAACACCGGGGAGCTGTTTTTT	CSALRDRGNTGELFF
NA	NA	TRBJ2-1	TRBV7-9	TGTGCCAGCAGCTTAGTTCTTTTTGGTAGGGATGAGCAGTTCTTC	CASSLVLFGRDEQFF
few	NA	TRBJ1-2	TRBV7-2	TGTGCCAGCAGCTCGCCGATGAAGGCCTATGGCTACACCTTC	CASSSPMKAYGYTF
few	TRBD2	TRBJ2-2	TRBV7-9	TGTGCCAGCAGCCCGAGGACTAGCGGAGTTGGCGGGGAGCTGTTTTTT	CASSPRTSGVGGELFF
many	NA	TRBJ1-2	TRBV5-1	TGCGCCAGCAGCTTGGAGGTATCCGGCGGCTACACCTTC	CASSLEVSGGYTF
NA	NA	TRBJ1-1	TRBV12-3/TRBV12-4	TGTGCCAGCAGTTTACGGCCGGGGGAAGCTTTCTTT	CASSLRPGEAFF
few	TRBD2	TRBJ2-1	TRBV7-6	TGTGCCAGCAGCTCGAGACTAGCGGGCCCCTCCTACAATGAGCAGTTCTTC	CASSSRLAGPSYNEQFF
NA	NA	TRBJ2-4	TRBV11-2	TGTGCCAGCAGCCCACGGGGGGCAGCGGCCTCGCCTCCCAAAAACATTCAGTACTTC	CASSPRGAAASPPKNIQYF
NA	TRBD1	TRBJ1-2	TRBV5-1	TGCGCCAGCAGCTTTCAGGGGGCGATGGATGGCTACACCTTC	CASSFQGAMDGYTF
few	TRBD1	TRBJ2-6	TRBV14	TGTGCCAGCAGCCCCCGACAGGGGAGGCATGGGGCCAACGTCCTGACTTTC	CASSPRQGRHGANVLTF
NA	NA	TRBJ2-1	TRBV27	TGTGCCAGCAGAGAGGGTAAAATCCCCAATGAGCAGTTCTTC	CASREGKIPNEQFF
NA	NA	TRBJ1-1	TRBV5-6	TGTGCCAGCAGCTTGGGGGTAGGACGTCATGCTTTCTTT	CASSLGVGRHAFF
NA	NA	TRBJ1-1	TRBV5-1	TGCGCCAGCAGCCCCTATGGACAAGGCACTGAAGCTTTCTTT	CASSPYGQGTEAFF
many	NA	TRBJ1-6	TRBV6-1	TGTGCCAGCAGTGAAGAGGAGATGAGCTCCTATAATTCACCCCTCCACTTT	CASSEEEMSSYNSPLHF
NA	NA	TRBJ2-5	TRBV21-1	TGTGCCAGCAGCGACCCGGGACAGGGCCCCCGGGAGACCCAGTACTTC	CASSDPGQGPRETQYF
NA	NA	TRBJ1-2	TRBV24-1	TGTGCCACCAGTGGTAATAGTAAAGCGTCCACTAACTATGGCTACACCTTC	CATSGNSKASTNYGYTF
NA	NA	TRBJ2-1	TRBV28	TGTGCCAGCAGTCCCCCGACATTAAGGCAGTTCTTC	CASSPPTLRQFF
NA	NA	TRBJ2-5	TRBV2	TGTGCCAGCAGTGTTGGGATAACGTCCCAGTACTTC	CASSVGITSQYF
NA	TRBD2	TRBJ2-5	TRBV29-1	TGCAGCGTTCCCCCCGGGACTAGCGGGGGGTCCCAAGAGACCCAGTACTTC	CSVPPGTSGGSQETQYF
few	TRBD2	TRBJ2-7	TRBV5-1	TGCGCCAGCAGCCCGACTAGCGGGAGAAACTACGAGCAGTACTTC	CASSPTSGRNYEQYF
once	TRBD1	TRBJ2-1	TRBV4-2	TGTGCCAGCAGCCAAGAAACTAGGACAGGGGTCCACAATGAGCAGTTCTTC	CASSQETRTGVHNEQFF
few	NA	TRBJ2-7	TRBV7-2	TGTGCCAGCAGCCTCGAAGTTTATGTTGAGCAGTACTTC	CASSLEVYVEQYF
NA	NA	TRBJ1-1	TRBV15	TGTGCCACCAGCAGAGGGTACGAGACTGAAGCTTTCTTT	CATSRGYETEAFF
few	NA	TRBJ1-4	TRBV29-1	TGCAGCGTTGAAGTTCCCCGGCAGGGGAAAGGACATGAAAAACTGTTTTTT	CSVEVPRQGKGHEKLFF
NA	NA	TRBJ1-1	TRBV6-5	TGTGCCAGCATTAGACGGGGGCCTTTATACCAAGAAGCTTTCTTT	CASIRRGPLYQEAFF
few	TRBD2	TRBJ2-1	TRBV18	TGTGCCAGCTCACCCTGGACTAGCGGGAGCCCGCCAAATGAGCAGTTCTTC	CASSPWTSGSPPNEQFF
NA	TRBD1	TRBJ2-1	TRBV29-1	TGCAGCGTTGAGGTGCACGGACAGGGGAGAAATGAGCAGTTCTTC	CSVEVHGQGRNEQFF
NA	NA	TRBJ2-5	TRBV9	TGTGCCAGCAGCGTAGGCTGGCGGAATCAAGAGACCCAGTACTTC	CASSVGWRNQETQYF
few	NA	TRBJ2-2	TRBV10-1	TGCGCCAGTCGACAGGATGCCACCGGGGAGCTGTTTTTT	CASRQDATGELFF
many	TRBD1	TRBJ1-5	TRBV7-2	TGTGCCAGCAGCTTTGACAGGGGAGGGGATCAGCCCCAGCATTTT	CASSFDRGGDQPQHF
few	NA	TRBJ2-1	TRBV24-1	TGTGCCACCAGTGATTTTAACGGGATCTACAATGAGCAGTTCTTC	CATSDFNGIYNEQFF